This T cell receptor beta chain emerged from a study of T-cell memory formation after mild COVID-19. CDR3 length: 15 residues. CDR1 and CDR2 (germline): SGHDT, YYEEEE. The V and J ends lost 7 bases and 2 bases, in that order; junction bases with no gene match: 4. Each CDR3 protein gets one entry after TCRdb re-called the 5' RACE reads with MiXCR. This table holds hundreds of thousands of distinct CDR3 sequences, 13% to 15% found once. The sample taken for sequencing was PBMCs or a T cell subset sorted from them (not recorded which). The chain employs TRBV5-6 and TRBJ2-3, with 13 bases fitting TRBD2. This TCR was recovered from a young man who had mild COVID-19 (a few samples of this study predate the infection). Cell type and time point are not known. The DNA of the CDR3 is TGTGCCAGCCGTGGACTAGCGGGGGCCACAGATACGCAGTATTTT. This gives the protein CASRGLAGATDTQYF.